This TCR beta chain derives from a study of T cell responses to AZD1222 COVID-19 vaccine (dated by TCRdb to the early 2020s). At the level of the whole study: AZD1222 recipients with second doses at about 4 weeks or about 12 weeks were pooled, because spike-specific TCR depth and breadth did not differ between schedules. TCR sequencing was performed for fewer than 250 trial participants, of whom around 200 were given two doses of AZD1222 and some 25 were given two doses of MenACWY control vaccine. Trial participants were enrolled into age subgroups of 18-55, 56-69 and 70-plus years, which contained roughly 150, 30 and 60 TCR-sequenced participants, respectively.

The CDR3 regions of human TCRbeta chains were subjected to immunosequencing. The authors' analysis ran thus. TCRs in the repertoires were matched against a reference library of SARS-CoV-2-specific TCRs that had been generated with the MIRA antigen-specificity platform. Breadth was defined as the fraction of unique TCRs that were SARS-CoV-2-associated, and depth was defined as the fraction of total T cells that were SARS-CoV-2-associated. Each spike-specific TCR was assigned to its reactive spike region and to a CD4 or CD8 class using the MIRA data. Log10-transformed breadth and depth values were compared by one-way ANOVA with Sidak's multiple comparisons tests. The source is immuneACCESS, and TCRdb retained only in-frame sequences with V and J called. Part of the clones is not carried over; for the studies checked, unresolved V genes explain less than half of this, and the remainder is unexplained. That table is the source of V, J and clone size, and D and trimming were worked out from the DNA. Across this sample there are about 120,000 clones, with roughly 85% seen only once. The ten largest clonotypes hold about 8.5% of the sample.

The time point label for this specimen denotes: baseline before first vaccination. The vaccinee samples were drawn from two UK trials, COV001 and COV002, one of which was a single-blind randomized controlled phase 2/3 trial testing AZD1222 (ChAdOx1 nCoV-19) in healthy adults. For TCRbeta chain sequencing, PBMC samples from trial participants were taken at day 0 and at day 28 after the second dose. Concerning this clone: The antigen it recognizes is unknown. Within one base of it there is no much larger clone, and no base qualities were kept.

Taken from the germline V gene (reference sequence), the CDR1 and CDR2 loops are LGHDT and YNNKEL. V and J lose 1 base and 7 bases, and a span of 14 bases separates them. Including the terminal cysteine and phenylalanine, the CDR3 comprises 15 residues. Only the CDR3 part of the read is kept: 45 bases, read in frame from the first base. Summary of the overall study and its limitations: Participants were mostly white British, with more females than males. The authors suggested clonal diversity may have been underestimated. Vaccine-associated CD4 TCRs spanned the whole spike protein, with dominant responses in regions 160-218 and 743-854. Nearly half of unique spike-specific TCRs reportedly recognized epitopes outside regions mutated in the B.1.351 and B.1.1.7 variants. In the small 56-69-year group, the increase in depth fell short of significance, most likely because of low power. A significant rise in spike-specific TCR breadth and depth was observed after two AZD1222 doses relative to day 0 and relative to MenACWY recipients. Conclusions about previously exposed vaccinees are limited, since just 5 to 7 AZD1222 recipients were seropositive for SARS-CoV-2 at baseline. Because no day 14 peak-response samples were available, repertoires were characterized only after the peak T cell response.

The clonotype originates from an adult in good health. The V and J segments used are TRBV3-1 (or the pseudogene TRBV3-2) and TRBJ1-5; the D gene is not confidently resolved. The material sequenced was peripheral blood, taken on day 0 of AZD1222 vaccination. CDR3 region: CASSQGGEKSQPQHF. The DNA is TGTGCCAGCAGCCAAGGAGGAGAGAAGTCGCAGCCCCAGCATTTT.